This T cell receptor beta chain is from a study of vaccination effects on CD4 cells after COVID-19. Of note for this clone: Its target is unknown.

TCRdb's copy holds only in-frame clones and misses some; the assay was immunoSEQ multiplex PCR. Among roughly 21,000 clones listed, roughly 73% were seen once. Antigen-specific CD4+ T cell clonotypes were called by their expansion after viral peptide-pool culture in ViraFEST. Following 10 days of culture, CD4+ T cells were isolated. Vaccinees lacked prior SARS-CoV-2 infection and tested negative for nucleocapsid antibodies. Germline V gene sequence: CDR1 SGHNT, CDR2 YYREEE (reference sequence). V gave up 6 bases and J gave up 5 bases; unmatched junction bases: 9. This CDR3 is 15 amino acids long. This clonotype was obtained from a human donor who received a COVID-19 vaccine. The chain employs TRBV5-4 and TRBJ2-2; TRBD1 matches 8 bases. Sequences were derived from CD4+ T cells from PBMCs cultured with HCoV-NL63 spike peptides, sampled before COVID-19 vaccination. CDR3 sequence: CASTTDRVRTGELFF. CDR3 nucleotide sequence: TGTGCCAGCACCACGGACAGGGTTAGAACCGGGGAGCTGTTTTTT.